The clone carrying this T cell receptor (beta chain) was counted ten times or more. V lost 4 bases and J 4 bases, leaving 15 bases between the germline ends. The germline gives CDR1 SEHNR, CDR2 FQNEAQ (reference sequence). The CDR3 has 15 residues. These data come from a study of blood T cells in healthy people across ages. The use of a sample-barcoded 5' primer and a J-beta primer mix characterized a second PCR of 7 to 11 cycles. TCRdb re-called the 5' RACE reads through MiXCR, storing one row per CDR3 protein. The sample includes some 760,000 distinct CDR3 sequences, more than 20% of them seen just once. The sample, about 10 milliliters of peripheral blood, was drawn from each donor. Total RNA was extracted at no less than 5 micrograms per sample. The sample also formed part of further work on T cells of mothers and their children. That work contributes: Each mother gave over 9 million TCR beta CDR3 reads; each child, some 2.8 million.

Sequenced material: blood. This sequence originates from a boy younger than 18 in good health. The chain combines TRBV7-9 with TRBJ2-3; D perhaps matches TRBD2 (5 bases). CDR3 protein: CASSSGGLAADTQYF. CDR3 DNA sequence: TGTGCCAGCAGCTCCGGTGGGCTAGCTGCAGATACGCAGTATTTT.